The 13 T cell receptor beta chains given below trace back to one sample, sequenced in a study of blood T cell repertoires in COVID-19. This table comes from immunoSEQ multiplex PCR, and its TCRdb copy is limited to in-frame clones, with some not included. The repertoire holds approximately 92,000 clones, with approximately 90% as singletons. Sequenced input: peripheral blood. The receptor source for this set is a woman in her fifties or sixties with COVID-19, enrolled during active disease.

Here the CDR3 DNA reads TGTGCCAGCAGCTTACGGGATTTAGCTTTCTTT. This gives the protein CASSLRDLAFF. The chain couples TRBV11-2 to TRBJ1-1; D is unclear. Germline CDR1 is SGHAT and CDR2 is FQNNGV. The CDR3 length is 11 residues. Trimming took off 2 bases at V and 10 bases at J, with 8 bases between the two ends.

The chain couples TRBV7-2 to TRBJ2-5; D remains unclear. The germline V gene has CDR1 SGHTA and CDR2 FQGNSA. The CDR3 consists of 14 residues. Trimming took 5 bases from V and 7 from J, leaving 17 bases between them. CDR3 DNA sequence: TGTGCCAGCAGCAACCCCTCCCAATACGGGACCCAGTACTTC. The encoded protein is CASSNPSQYGTQYF.

The V gene is TRBV20-1, the J gene TRBJ1-2; 8 nucleotides match TRBD1. J gave up 14 bases and V 3 bases, and 5 bases lay outside the gene matches. This CDR3 region has 10 residues. Germline assignment: CDR1 DFQATT and CDR2 SNEGSKA (reference sequence). CDR3 in DNA: TGCAGTGCTAGGGACAGGGTCAGGACCTTC. As protein: CSARDRVRTF.

The rearrangement links TRBV3-1 (or the pseudogene TRBV3-2) to TRBJ2-5; D is undetermined. Germline assignment: CDR1 LGHDT and CDR2 YNNKEL (reference sequence). Trimming took off 3 bases at V and 1 base at J, with 6 bases between the two ends. The CDR3 runs 13 residues. The CDR3 reads CASSQRFQETQYF. The CDR3 DNA reads TGTGCCAGCAGCCAGCGGTTCCAAGAGACCCAGTACTTC.

The table lists this clone with a count of one. The V call is TRBV20-1, the J call TRBJ1-2, with D uncertain. The CDR3 totals 9 residues. The V gene's germline CDR1 is DFQATT and CDR2 SNEGSKA (reference sequence). V was pared by 7 bases and J by 5 bases, with 5 bases between. This CDR3 is CSVRYGYTF. As DNA, the CDR3 is TGCAGTGTCAGGTATGGCTACACCTTC.

This clone occurred a few times. This chain uses TRBV11-2 with TRBJ1-3, with a possible D match to TRBD1 (5 bases). V lost 5 bases, J lost 0 bases, and 11 bases lay in between. CDR3 length equals 15 residues. Germline V gives CDR1 SGHAT, CDR2 FQNNGV. The CDR3 protein is CASSGQGGSGNTIYF. The CDR3 DNA follows: TGTGCCAGCAGCGGTCAGGGAGGCTCTGGAAACACCATATATTTT.

This clone has more than one count but fewer than ten. The V gene is TRBV6-2 or TRBV6-3, the J gene TRBJ1-2, with 7 bases fitting TRBD1. There are 16 residues in the CDR3. With 5 bases clipped from V and 4 bases from J, the junction kept 13 bases outside the gene matches. Per the germline V gene, CDR1 is MNHEY and CDR2 is SVGEGT. CDR3: CASSDSRATGIYGYTF. DNA for the CDR3: TGTGCCAGCAGTGACAGCCGCGCGACAGGGATCTATGGCTACACCTTC.

This clone was counted a few times. This chain joins TRBV11-2 and TRBJ2-7, with no clear D. The CDR3 totals 11 residues. Germline-derived CDR1 and CDR2 are SGHAT and FQNNGV. V lost 3 bases and J lost 7, with 7 bases in between. The CDR3 coding sequence is TGTGCCAGCAGCTTCATGGCAGAGCAGTACTTC. This sequence encodes CASSFMAEQYF.

This clone appeared a single time. The rearrangement uses TRBV4-3 and TRBJ1-4, with no clear D. CDR1 and CDR2 (germline): LGHNA, YSLEER. This CDR3 has 12 amino acids. V lost 1 base to trimming and J lost 8 bases, with 5 bases between them. This chain's CDR3 is CASSQGSEKLFF. Written as DNA, the CDR3 is TGCGCCAGCAGCCAAGGAAGCGAAAAACTGTTTTTT.

This sequence joins TRBV7-2 and TRBJ1-2; 9 nucleotides match TRBD1. From germline, CDR1 is SGHTA and CDR2 FQGNSA. The CDR3 length is 13 residues. V trimming: 5 bases; J trimming: 8 bases; junction bases outside the gene matches: 6. In DNA form, the CDR3 reads TGTGCCAGCAGCCCGGGACAGGGACTAGGCTACACCTTC. Translation: CASSPGQGLGYTF.

This chain uses TRBV19 with TRBJ1-2; D gene unclear. The CDR3 totals 15 residues. Germline V lookup: CDR1 LNHDA, CDR2 SQIVND (reference sequence). Trimming took 6 bases from V and 0 from J, leaving 14 bases between them. The CDR3 DNA sequence: TGTGCCAGTAGGGACTCGGACGGAGCTAACTATGGCTACACCTTC. This gives the protein CASRDSDGANYGYTF.

The genes are TRBV29-1 and TRBJ2-7; maybe TRBD1 (5 bases). Germline assignment: CDR1 SQVTM and CDR2 ANQGSEA. V was pared by 7 bases and J by 3 bases, with 19 bases between. CDR3 size: 14 residues. The CDR3 DNA reads as TGCAGCGCTGGCCCAGACAGTACCGGCTACGAGCAGTACTTC. This translates into CSAGPDSTGYEQYF.

This chain connects TRBV4-2 to TRBJ2-1; 12 nucleotides agree with TRBD2. The ends lost 1 base at V and 5 bases at J; junction bases unmatched: 3. CDR1 LGHNA and CDR2 YNFKEQ come from the germline V gene. CDR3 length: 16 residues. CDR3 DNA sequence: TGTGCCAGCAGCCAAGTCCTAGCGGGGGGGAACAATGAGCAGTTCTTC. The encoded protein is CASSQVLAGGNNEQFF.